This T cell receptor beta chain stems from a study of T cell repertoires in cytomegalovirus infection. Germline V gives CDR1 SGHTA, CDR2 FQGTGA. V shed 1 base and J shed 10 bases, with 11 bases lying between them. CDR3 length: 14 amino acids. Study outcomes and limitations: Ex vivo responses were dominated by HLA-C-restricted CMV-specific TCR beta clonotypes.

As for this clonotype: Its antigen is not identified.

Each CDR3 protein is one row after TCRdb ran MiXCR on the reads. The sample carries roughly 640,000 distinct CDR3 sequences, more than 20% recorded once. Sequencing was carried out using CD8+ T cells from PBMCs. V and J are TRBV7-3 and TRBJ1-6; D ambiguous. The clonotype was recovered from a human donor in good health (CMV status not recorded). Some clones in this sample may be carry-over from other donors' samples. This chain's CDR3 is CASSLSHGGSPLHF. CDR3 nucleotide sequence: TGTGCCAGCAGCTTAAGCCACGGTGGATCACCCCTCCACTTT.